This T cell receptor beta chain was identified in a study of human T cells and chemical hapten exposure. Via MiXCR, TCRdb re-called the RACE reads, giving one row per CDR3 protein. The sample lists about 90,000 distinct CDR3 sequences, approximately 10% occurring once. This clonotype has more than one count but fewer than ten. Its antigen is as yet unknown. CDR1 and CDR2 (germline): KGHDR, SFDVKD. This CDR3 has 13 residues. Trimming left V 7 bases short and J 10 bases short, with 18 bases between. Specified time point: patch test 3, about 24 weeks after DPC sensitization. Treatment denoted: therapeutic diphenylcyclopropenone sensitization with weekly scalp DPC. Study-wide results and limits: No change in TCRs above 1 in 1000 frequency was produced by DPC sensitization.

This TCR was sampled from a woman aged 30 to 39 with alopecia areata. Some clones in this sample may be carry-over from other donors' samples. The input for sequencing was whole blood, taken in connection with sensitization to the hapten diphenylcyclopropenone (DPC). This sequence joins TRBV24-1 and TRBJ1-1, with D uncertain. The CDR3 is CATREETGHRAFF. The CDR3 DNA sequence: TGTGCCACCAGGGAAGAGACCGGGCATCGAGCTTTCTTT.